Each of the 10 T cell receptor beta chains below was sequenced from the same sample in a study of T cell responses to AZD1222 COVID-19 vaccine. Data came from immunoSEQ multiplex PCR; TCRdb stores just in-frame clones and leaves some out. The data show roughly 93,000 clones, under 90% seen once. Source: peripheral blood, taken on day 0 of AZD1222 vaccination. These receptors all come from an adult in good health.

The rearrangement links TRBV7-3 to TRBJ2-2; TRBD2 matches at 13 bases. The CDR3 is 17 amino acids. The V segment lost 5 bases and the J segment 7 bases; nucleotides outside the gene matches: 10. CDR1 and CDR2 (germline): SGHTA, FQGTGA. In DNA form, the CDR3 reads TGTGCCAGCAGCATGTACGGACTAGCGGGAGTCGGCGGGGAGCTGTTTTTT. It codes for CASSMYGLAGVGGELFF.

The DNA of the CDR3 is TGTGCCAGCAGTGAAGCGCAGGGGCCGGGTGGCTACACCTTC. Residues: CASSEAQGPGGYTF. The gene calls are TRBV2 and TRBJ1-2; tentative D call: TRBD1 (6 bases). Germline values: CDR1 SNHLY, CDR2 FYNNEI. Between the trimmed V and J ends, which lost 0 bases and 7 bases, there was a span of 12 bases. The CDR3 runs to 14 residues.

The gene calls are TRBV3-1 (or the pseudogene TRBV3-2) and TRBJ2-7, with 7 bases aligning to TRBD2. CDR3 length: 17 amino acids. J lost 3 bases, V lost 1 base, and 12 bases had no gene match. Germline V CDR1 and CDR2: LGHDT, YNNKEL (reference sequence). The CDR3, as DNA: TGTGCCAGCAGCCAAGGGAGAGGGCGGGAGTCTGTCTACGAGCAGTACTTC. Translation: CASSQGRGRESVYEQYF.

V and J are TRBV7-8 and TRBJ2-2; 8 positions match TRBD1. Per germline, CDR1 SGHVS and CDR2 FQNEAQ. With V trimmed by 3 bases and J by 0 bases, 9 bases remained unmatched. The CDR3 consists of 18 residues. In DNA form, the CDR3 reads TGTGCCAGCAGCTTTGGGGCTCACAGGGGGGCGAACACCGGGGAGCTGTTTTTT. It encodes CASSFGAHRGANTGELFF. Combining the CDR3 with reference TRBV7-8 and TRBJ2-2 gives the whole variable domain GAGVSQSPRYKVAKRGQDVALRCDPISGHVSLFWYQQALGQGPEFLTYFQNEAQLDKSGLPSDRFFAERPEGSVSTLKIQRTQQEDSAVYLCASSFGAHRGANTGELFFGEGSRLTVL.

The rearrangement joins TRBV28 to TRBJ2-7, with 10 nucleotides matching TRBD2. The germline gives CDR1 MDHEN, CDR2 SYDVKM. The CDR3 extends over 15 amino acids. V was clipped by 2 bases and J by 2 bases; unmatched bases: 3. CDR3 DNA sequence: TGTGCCAGCAGTTTAGCTAGCGGGAGAACCTACGAGCAGTACTTC. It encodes CASSLASGRTYEQYF.

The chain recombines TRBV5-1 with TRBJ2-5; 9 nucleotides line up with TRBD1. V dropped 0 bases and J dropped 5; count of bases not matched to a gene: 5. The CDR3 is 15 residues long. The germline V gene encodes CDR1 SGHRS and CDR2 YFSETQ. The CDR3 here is CASSLGGQGRETQYF. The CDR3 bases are TGCGCCAGCAGCTTGGGTGGACAGGGGAGGGAGACCCAGTACTTC.

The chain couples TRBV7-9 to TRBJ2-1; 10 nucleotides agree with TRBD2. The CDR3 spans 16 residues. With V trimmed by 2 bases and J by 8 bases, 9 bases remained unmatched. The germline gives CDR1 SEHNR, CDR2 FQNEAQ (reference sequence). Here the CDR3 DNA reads TGTGCCAGCAGCTTATTTGGGCTAGCGGGAGTCGATGAGCAGTTCTTC. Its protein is CASSLFGLAGVDEQFF.

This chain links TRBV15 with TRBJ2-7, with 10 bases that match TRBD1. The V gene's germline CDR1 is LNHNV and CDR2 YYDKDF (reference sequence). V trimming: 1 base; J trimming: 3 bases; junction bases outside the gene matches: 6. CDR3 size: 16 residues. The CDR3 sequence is CATSRGRRDRGYEQYF. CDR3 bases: TGTGCCACCAGCAGAGGGCGGCGGGACAGGGGCTACGAGCAGTACTTC.

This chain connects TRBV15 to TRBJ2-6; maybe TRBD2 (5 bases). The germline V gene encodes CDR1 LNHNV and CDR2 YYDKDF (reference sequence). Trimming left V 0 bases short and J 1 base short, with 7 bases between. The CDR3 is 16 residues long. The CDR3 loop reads CATSRDGSSGANVLTF. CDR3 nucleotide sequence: TGTGCCACCAGCAGAGATGGGAGTTCTGGGGCCAACGTCCTGACTTTC.

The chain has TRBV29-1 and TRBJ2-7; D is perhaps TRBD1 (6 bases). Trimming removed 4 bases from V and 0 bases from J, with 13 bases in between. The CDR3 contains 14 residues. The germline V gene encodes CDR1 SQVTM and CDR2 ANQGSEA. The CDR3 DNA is TGCAGCGTTGGCCGAGACAGGAGCTCCTACGAGCAGTACTTC. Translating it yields CSVGRDRSSYEQYF.